This TCR beta chain stems from a study of T cells in Graves' hyperthyroidism and ophthalmopathy. Points from the study as a whole: Blood also held most thyroid clonotypes expanded beyond 0.001.

Trimming pared 6 bases from V and 6 bases from J, leaving 19 bases between. The CDR3 length is 15 residues. Germline-derived CDR1 and CDR2 are MNHEY and SVGEGT. Researchers took RNA transcripts and amplified the TCR beta CDR3 regions from them. TCR CDR3 regions were first amplified by RT-PCR with HTBI primers. One entry per CDR3 protein results from TCRdb running MiXCR on the multiplex PCR reads. Here the sample spans some 490,000 distinct CDR3 sequences, approximately 16% being singletons. There are a few counts of this clonotype. Antigen unknown. Sequenced input: blood. The receptor comes from a woman under 40 with Graves' ophthalmopathy. The chain uses TRBV6-2 or TRBV6-3 and TRBJ2-3; D may be TRBD1 or TRBD2 (7 bases each). This chain's CDR3 is CASRHPLRGGDTQYF. The CDR3 bases are TGTGCCAGCAGACACCCCCTCAGGGGGGGGGATACGCAGTATTTT.